Below are 8 T cell receptor beta chains sequenced from a single sample in a study of blood T cells in healthy people across ages. Through a sample-barcoded 5' primer and a J-beta primer mix, a second PCR was run for about 7 to 12 cycles. TCRdb re-analysed the 5' RACE reads in MiXCR, keeping a single row per CDR3 protein. The sample yields fewer than 800,000 distinct CDR3 sequences, just under 25% seen once. This sample also appeared in a second study, on T cells of mothers and their children.

Sequencing was performed on blood. The receptors shown here come from a boy aged 5 to 17 in good health.

This rearrangement joins TRBV12-3 or TRBV12-4 to TRBJ2-2, with TRBD2 identical over 8 bases. The CDR3 is made up of 18 amino acids. V was clipped by 6 bases and J by 6 bases; unmatched bases: 18. CDR3 loop: CASSPPGGTLKGAGELFF. The CDR3 nucleotides read TGTGCCAGCAGCCCCCCGGGGGGGACACTAAAAGGGGCCGGGGAGCTGTTTTTT.

This clonotype has a handful of counts. The chain employs TRBV24-1 and TRBJ2-5; 8 nucleotides line up with TRBD1. Matching the DNA end better, TRBJ2-1 makes the J call doubtful. This CDR3 has 16 amino acids. The germline V gene has CDR1 KGHDR and CDR2 SFDVKD. CDR3 in amino acids: CATSDPGQGLYNEQFF. The CDR3 DNA sequence: TGTGCCACCAGTGATCCAGGACAGGGCCTTTACAATGAGCAGTTCTTC.

This clonotype was seen only a few times. The chain joins TRBV29-1 to TRBJ2-1; D may match TRBD1 or TRBD2 (6 bases each). CDR1 is SQVTM and CDR2 is ANQGSEA in the germline V gene. This CDR3 has 15 residues. Trimming removed 8 bases at V and 4 bases at J, with 21 bases between. The CDR3 loop is CSSLGAGGGYNEQFF. The CDR3 DNA reads TGCAGCTCCCTCGGAGCCGGAGGGGGATACAATGAGCAGTTCTTC.

A few counts support this clonotype. This chain links TRBV7-8 with TRBJ1-4; 9 positions match TRBD1. J lost 8 bases, V lost 5 bases, and 9 bases had no gene match. The CDR3 runs to 15 residues. The V gene's germline CDR1 is SGHVS and CDR2 FQNEAQ. CDR3 DNA sequence: TGTGCCAGCAGCCCCTCGGGACAGGGAGAAGAAAAACTGTTTTTT. Protein sequence: CASSPSGQGEEKLFF.

The V and J genes are TRBV7-3 and TRBJ2-3, with D possibly TRBD2 on 6 matching bases. V lost 6 bases, J lost 3 bases, and 19 bases lay in between. CDR3 length: 16 amino acids. The germline V gene has CDR1 SGHTA and CDR2 FQGTGA. The CDR3, as DNA: TGTGCCAGCAGTCCTTCAGGAGGGTCAGGGACAGATACGCAGTATTTT. Translating gives CASSPSGGSGTDTQYF.

The rearrangement joins TRBV28 to TRBJ2-5, with TRBD2 identical over 11 bases. The J call may not be correct, given that the DNA end is closer to TRBJ2-1. The CDR3 runs 15 residues. Per the germline V gene, CDR1 is MDHEN and CDR2 is SYDVKM. The CDR3 sequence is CASSPSGRKFNEQFF. For the CDR3, the DNA is TGTGCCAGCAGCCCTAGCGGGAGGAAGTTTAATGAGCAGTTCTTC.

This clonotype occurred a few times. CDR3 sequence reads: CASSPGQGEYNEQFF. CDR3 DNA sequence: TGTGCCAGCAGCCCCGGACAGGGGGAGTACAATGAGCAGTTCTTC. The chain has TRBV12-3 or TRBV12-4 and TRBJ2-7, with 10 bases that match TRBD1. The closer fit of TRBJ2-1 to the DNA end suggests the J call may be wrong. This CDR3 has 15 amino acids.

This clonotype was recorded a few times. The rearrangement uses TRBV20-1 and TRBJ2-1; D possibly corresponds to TRBD2 (5 bases). V shed 5 bases and J shed 0 bases, with 20 bases lying between them. The germline V gene encodes CDR1 DFQATT and CDR2 SNEGSKA (reference sequence). The CDR3 has 17 residues. The CDR3 nucleotides read TGCAGTGCTCCCCCGGGATATCAAAAAAGCTCCTACAATGAGCAGTTCTTC. Translation: CSAPPGYQKSSYNEQFF.